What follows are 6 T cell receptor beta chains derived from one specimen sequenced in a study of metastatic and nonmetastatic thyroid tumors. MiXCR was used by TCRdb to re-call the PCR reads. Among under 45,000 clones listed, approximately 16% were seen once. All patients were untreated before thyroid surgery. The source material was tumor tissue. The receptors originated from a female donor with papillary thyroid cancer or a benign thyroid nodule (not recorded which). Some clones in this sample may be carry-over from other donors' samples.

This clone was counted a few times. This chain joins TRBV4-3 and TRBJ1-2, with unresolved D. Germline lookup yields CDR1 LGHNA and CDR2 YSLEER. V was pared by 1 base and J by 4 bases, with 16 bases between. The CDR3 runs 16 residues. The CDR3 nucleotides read TGCGCCAGCAGCCAAGGTCTGCAGGTTCCCCTCTATGGCTACACCTTC. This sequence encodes CASSQGLQVPLYGYTF.

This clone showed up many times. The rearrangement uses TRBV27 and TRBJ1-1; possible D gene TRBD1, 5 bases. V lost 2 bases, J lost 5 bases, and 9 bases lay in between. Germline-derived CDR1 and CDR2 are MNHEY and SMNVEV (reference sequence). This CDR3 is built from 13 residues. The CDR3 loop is CASSLGRTTEAFF. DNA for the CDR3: TGTGCCAGCAGTTTAGGGAGGACAACTGAAGCTTTCTTT.

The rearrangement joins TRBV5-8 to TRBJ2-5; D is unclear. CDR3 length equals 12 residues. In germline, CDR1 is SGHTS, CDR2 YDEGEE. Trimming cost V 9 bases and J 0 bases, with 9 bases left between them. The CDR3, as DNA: TGTGCCAACATCTGGTACCAAGAGACCCAGTACTTC. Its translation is CANIWYQETQYF.

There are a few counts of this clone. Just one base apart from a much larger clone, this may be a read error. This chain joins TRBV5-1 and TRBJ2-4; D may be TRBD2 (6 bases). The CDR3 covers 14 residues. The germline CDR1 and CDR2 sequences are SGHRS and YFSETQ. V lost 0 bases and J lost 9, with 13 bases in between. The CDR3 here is CASSLDVVGGIQYF. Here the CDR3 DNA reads TGCGCCAGCAGCTTGGACGTAGTGGGAGGCATTCAGTACTTC. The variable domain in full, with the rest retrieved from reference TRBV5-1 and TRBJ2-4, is KAGVTQTPRYLIKTRGQQVTLSCSPISGHRSVSWYQQTPGQGLQFLFEYFSETQRNKGNFPGRFSGRQFSNSRSEMNVSTLELGDSALYLCASSLDVVGGIQYFGAGTRLSVL.

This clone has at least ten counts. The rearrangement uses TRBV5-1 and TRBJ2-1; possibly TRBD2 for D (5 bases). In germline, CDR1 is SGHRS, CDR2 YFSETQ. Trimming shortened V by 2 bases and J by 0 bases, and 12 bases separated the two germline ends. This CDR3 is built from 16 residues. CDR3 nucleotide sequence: TGCGCCAGCAGCTTCTCGGACTTGAGCTCCTACAATGAGCAGTTCTTC. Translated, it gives CASSFSDLSSYNEQFF.

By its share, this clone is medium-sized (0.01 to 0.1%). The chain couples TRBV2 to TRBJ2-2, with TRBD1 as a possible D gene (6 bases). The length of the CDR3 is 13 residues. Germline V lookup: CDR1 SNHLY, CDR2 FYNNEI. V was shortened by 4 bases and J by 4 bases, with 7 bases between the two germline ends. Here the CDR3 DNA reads TGTGCCAGCAGTGGCAGGGGCACCGGGGAGCTGTTTTTT. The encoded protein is CASSGRGTGELFF.